Listed below are T cell receptor beta chains from one sample, sequenced in a study of T cells in Graves' hyperthyroidism and ophthalmopathy. A single record per CDR3 protein comes from TCRdb applying MiXCR to the multiplex PCR reads. The sample records around 350,000 distinct CDR3 sequences, around 15% being singletons. Material: blood. The receptor set was obtained from a woman in her fifties or sixties with Graves' ophthalmopathy. The CDR3 runs from the conserved cysteine through the conserved F or W. The D gene is left open where the match is weak. The size field is filled for only some rows; it gives once, few, many or a size class.

>TRBD1|TRBV5-8|TRBJ2-4|17|many
CASSPEDRGLAKNIQYF
TGTGCCAGCAGCCCTGAGGACAGGGGTTTAGCCAAAAACATTCAGTACTTC
>TRBD2|TRBV2|TRBJ2-5|14|many
CASTPWSGRPREYF
TGTGCCAGCACCCCGTGGTCCGGGAGGCCCAGGGAGTACTTC
>TRBD2|TRBV3-1|TRBJ2-5|15|.
CASSQGTAGVETQYF
TGTGCCAGCAGCCAAGGGACAGCGGGAGTGGAGACCCAGTACTTC
>.|TRBV20-1|TRBJ1-5|14|.
CSAGLGGSNQPQHF
TGCAGTGCTGGCTTGGGGGGGAGCAATCAGCCCCAGCATTTT
>.|TRBV28|TRBJ2-1|17|many
CASLDGRPWDVRNEQFF
TGTGCCAGCCTCGACGGGCGGCCATGGGACGTTAGGAATGAGCAGTTCTTC
>TRBD1|TRBV7-2|TRBJ2-1|16|many
CASSSRARDRGYEQFF
TGTGCCAGCAGCTCCCGGGCCCGGGACAGGGGCTATGAGCAGTTCTTC
>TRBD2|TRBV20-1|TRBJ2-7|15|many
CSARGTSGRSYEQYF
TGCAGTGCTAGAGGGACTAGCGGGCGCTCCTACGAGCAGTACTTC
>.|TRBV2|TRBJ2-3|17|few
CASRPPGFAREADTQYF
TGTGCCAGCAGGCCCCCGGGGTTCGCCCGGGAAGCAGATACGCAGTATTTT
>.|TRBV14|TRBJ2-7|13|.
CASSQAVGGEQYF
TGTGCCAGCAGCCAAGCGGTTGGGGGGGAGCAGTACTTC
>TRBD2|TRBV5-1|TRBJ2-6|18|.
CASSLPLAGGSGANVLTF
TGCGCCAGCAGCTTACCCCTAGCGGGAGGTTCTGGGGCCAACGTCCTGACTTTC
>.|TRBV12-5|TRBJ1-1|13|many
CASGFHTNTEAFF
TGTGCTAGTGGTTTCCACACAAACACTGAAGCTTTCTTT
>.|TRBV9|TRBJ2-5|13|.
CASSVVAQETQYF
TGTGCCAGCAGCGTAGTTGCGCAAGAGACCCAGTACTTC
>.|TRBV29-1|TRBJ2-5|14|few
CSATDGTPQETQYF
TGCAGCGCTACTGACGGGACTCCCCAAGAGACCCAGTACTTC
>.|TRBV6-1|TRBJ2-7|14|many
CASSSSWGSYEQYF
TGTGCCAGCAGCAGCTCCTGGGGATCCTACGAGCAGTACTTC
>TRBD1|TRBV5-5|TRBJ2-7|14|many
CASSVGTATYEQYF
TGTGCCAGCAGCGTCGGGACAGCCACCTACGAGCAGTACTTC
>.|TRBV11-2|TRBJ1-4|16|many
CASSLGLAGRAEKLFF
TGTGCCAGCAGCTTAGGGTTGGCAGGGAGGGCTGAAAAACTGTTTTTT
>.|TRBV12-3/TRBV12-4|TRBJ1-1|14|many
CASSFYGGRGEAFF
TGTGCCAGCAGTTTTTACGGGGGCAGGGGTGAAGCTTTCTTT
>.|TRBV20-1|TRBJ1-6|13|.
CSATPGGNSPLHF
TGCAGTGCTACACCGGGAGGTAATTCACCCCTCCACTTT
>.|TRBV30|TRBJ1-1|15|many
CAWSDKQGMGAEAFF
TGTGCCTGGAGTGATAAACAGGGAATGGGGGCTGAAGCTTTCTTT
>.|TRBV20-1|TRBJ2-1|13|many
CSAPAGSRHEQFF
TGCAGTGCTCCGGCGGGTTCTCGGCATGAGCAGTTCTTC
>TRBD2|TRBV11-2|TRBJ2-7|15|few
CASSPWTSGTLEQYF
TGTGCCAGCAGCCCCTGGACTAGCGGGACACTCGAGCAGTACTTC
>.|TRBV20-1|TRBJ2-5|12|many
CSVTGPTETQYF
TGCAGTGTTACGGGACCAACGGAGACCCAGTACTTC
>.|TRBV3-1|TRBJ2-2|18|.
CASSQDRWPERPTGELFF
TGTGCCAGCAGCCAAGATCGATGGCCCGAGCGACCGACCGGGGAGCTGTTTTTT
>.|TRBV14|TRBJ2-5|13|.
CASSQVVLETQYF
TGTGCCAGCAGCCAAGTGGTCCTGGAGACCCAGTACTTC
>TRBD1|TRBV5-1|TRBJ2-2|15|once
CASGRDRGHTGELFF
TGCGCCAGCGGCAGGGACAGGGGGCACACCGGGGAGCTGTTTTTT
>TRBD1|TRBV10-3|TRBJ2-7|14|.
CAISERTGDYEQYF
TGTGCCATCAGTGAGCGAACAGGGGACTACGAGCAGTACTTC
>TRBD2|TRBV20-1|TRBJ2-1|14|many
CSARPRTSYNEQFF
TGCAGTGCTAGACCTCGGACTAGCTACAATGAGCAGTTCTTC
>.|TRBV28|TRBJ1-1|12|many
CASSEGRPEAFF
TGTGCCAGCAGCGAGGGAAGGCCTGAAGCTTTCTTT
>.|TRBV5-1|TRBJ1-2|12|many
CASSPGEYGYTF
TGCGCCAGCAGTCCGGGGGAGTATGGCTACACCTTC
>.|TRBV12-3/TRBV12-4|TRBJ2-1|17|many
CASSGGPLRSSYNEQFF
TGTGCCAGCAGTGGAGGGCCGCTACGAAGCTCCTACAATGAGCAGTTCTTC
>.|TRBV3-1|TRBJ2-7|11|many
CASSLRDEQYF
TGTGCCAGCTCCTTGAGGGACGAGCAGTACTTC
>.|TRBV6-1|TRBJ1-5|14|few
CASIPEGSNQPQHF
TGTGCCAGCATCCCCGAGGGGAGCAATCAGCCCCAGCATTTT
>.|TRBV28|TRBJ1-1|14|.
CASRDRDYDIVAFF
TGTGCCAGCAGAGACCGGGACTATGATATTGTAGCTTTCTTT
>.|TRBV6-5|TRBJ1-6|15|few
CASSYSVLRDSPLHF
TGTGCCAGCAGTTACTCGGTGCTTAGGGATTCACCCCTCCACTTT
>.|TRBV15|TRBJ2-2|13|many
CATGAVLGGELFF
TGTGCCACCGGGGCCGTTCTGGGCGGGGAGCTGTTTTTT
>.|TRBV11-2|TRBJ2-3|13|many
CASSLEPADTQYF
TGTGCCAGCAGCTTAGAACCCGCAGATACGCAGTATTTT
>TRBD2|TRBV3-1|TRBJ2-7|15|many
CASRPGLAGFNEQYF
TGTGCCAGCAGGCCCGGACTAGCGGGATTTAACGAGCAGTACTTC
>.|TRBV28|TRBJ2-7|15|many
CASSLGGAALYEQYF
TGTGCCAGCAGTTTAGGGGGCGCGGCTCTATACGAGCAGTACTTC
>.|TRBV11-2|TRBJ2-1|14|many
CASSLDTGRNEQFF
TGTGCCAGCAGCTTAGATACAGGGAGAAATGAGCAGTTCTTC
>.|TRBV28|TRBJ2-1|14|many
CAALAVSSYNEQFF
TGTGCCGCCCTGGCAGTGTCGTCGTACAATGAGCAGTTCTTC
>TRBD1|TRBV12-3/TRBV12-4|TRBJ1-1|15|many
CASSRADRGLTEAFF
TGTGCCAGCAGCCGAGCCGACAGGGGGCTTACTGAAGCTTTCTTT
>TRBD1|TRBV10-3|TRBJ2-1|15|many
CAISVDRGQHNEQFF
TGTGCCATCAGTGTCGACAGGGGACAACACAATGAGCAGTTCTTC
>TRBD2|TRBV14|TRBJ2-2|15|.
CASSHLAGFTGELFF
TGTGCCAGCAGCCACCTAGCGGGATTCACCGGGGAGCTGTTTTTT
>TRBD2|TRBV20-1|TRBJ2-3|16|many
CSARDSPGLAGDTQYF
TGCAGTGCTAGAGATTCCCCGGGACTAGCGGGAGATACGCAGTATTTT
>TRBD1|TRBV12-3/TRBV12-4|TRBJ2-1|15|many
CASSFDRGFYNEQFF
TGTGCCAGCAGTTTCGACAGGGGCTTCTACAATGAGCAGTTCTTC
>TRBD1|TRBV27|TRBJ2-6|20|few
CASSLSFMRQGESGANVLTF
TGTGCCAGCAGTTTATCTTTTATGAGACAGGGGGAATCTGGGGCCAACGTCCTGACTTTC
>TRBD2|TRBV5-1|TRBJ2-3|17|many
CASSLMVAGTSTDTQYF
TGCGCCAGCAGCTTGATGGTAGCGGGAACTAGCACAGATACGCAGTATTTT
>TRBD1|TRBV28|TRBJ2-3|16|many
CASSPHRGFGTDTQYF
TGTGCCAGCAGTCCGCACAGGGGGTTTGGGACAGATACGCAGTATTTT
>TRBD2|TRBV18|TRBJ2-1|15|many
CASSPSSGTSDEQFF
TGTGCCAGCTCACCATCTAGCGGGACTTCCGATGAGCAGTTCTTC
>.|TRBV19|TRBJ2-3|11|.
CASSTVDTQYF
TGTGCCAGTAGTACTGTGGATACGCAGTATTTT
>TRBD1|TRBV5-5|TRBJ2-7|13|many
CASITGGGDEQYF
TGTGCCAGCATCACAGGGGGCGGCGACGAGCAGTACTTC
>TRBD1|TRBV12-5|TRBJ1-2|14|many
CASGLETGRNGYTF
TGTGCTAGTGGTTTGGAGACAGGGAGAAACGGCTACACCTTC
>.|TRBV27|TRBJ2-4|15|.
CASSLWGRQEDIQYF
TGTGCCAGCAGTTTATGGGGACGACAGGAGGACATTCAGTACTTC
>.|TRBV20-1|TRBJ2-4|13|few
CSAGGGPGNIQYF
TGCAGTGCGGGAGGGGGCCCGGGCAACATTCAGTACTTC
>TRBD2|TRBV12-3/TRBV12-4|TRBJ2-7|15|many
CASSPQLAGAGEQYF
TGTGCCAGCAGTCCCCAACTAGCGGGAGCGGGTGAGCAGTACTTC